Listed here is a single T cell receptor (beta chain). The data derive from a study of T cells in tumors and immune-related adverse events. CDR3 size: 12 residues. The V gene's germline CDR1 is SGHRS and CDR2 YFSETQ. V lost 1 base and J lost 4, with 5 bases in between. The protocol was immunoSEQ multiplex PCR, while the TCRdb copy is restricted to in-frame clones and leaves out a portion. The sample has about 22,000 clones; around nine tenths are singletons. The sequencing used lymph node tissue, collected from a patient treated with anti-PD-1 therapy. This sequence originates from a female donor with metastatic renal cell carcinoma. The V and J genes are TRBV5-1 and TRBJ1-2; D unclear. CDR3 nucleotide sequence: TGCGCCAGCAGCTTGTGGGGCTATGGCTACACCTTC. Amino acids: CASSLWGYGYTF.